This T cell receptor (beta chain) was identified during a study of cytomegalovirus exposure and HLA in healthy donors. Germline V lookup: CDR1 SGHDT, CDR2 YYEEEE. This CDR3 is built from 14 residues. The V segment lost 4 bases and the J segment 1 base; nucleotides outside the gene matches: 2. Primers: 60 Vbeta forward and 13 Jbeta reverse. Repertoires were generated with immunoSEQ multiplex PCR, while TCRdb's copy carries only in-frame clones and drops some. Seen here are over 150,000 clones, over 75% observed once, and the top ten hold around 6%. The sequence was collected from a middle-aged woman in good health and CMV-seropositive. This chain uses TRBV5-6 with TRBJ1-5; 7 bases map to TRBD1. Material: PBMCs. The CDR3 nucleotides are TGTGCCAGCAGCCACAGGGGAAGCAATCAGCCCCAGCATTTT. Translated: CASSHRGSNQPQHF. The complete variable domain, with remaining parts taken from reference TRBV5-6 and TRBJ1-5, reads DAGVTQSPTHLIKTRGQQVTLRCSPKSGHDTVSWYQQALGQGPQFIFQYYEEEERQRGNFPDRFSGHQFPNYSSELNVNALLLGDSALYLCASSHRGSNQPQHFGDGTRLSIL.